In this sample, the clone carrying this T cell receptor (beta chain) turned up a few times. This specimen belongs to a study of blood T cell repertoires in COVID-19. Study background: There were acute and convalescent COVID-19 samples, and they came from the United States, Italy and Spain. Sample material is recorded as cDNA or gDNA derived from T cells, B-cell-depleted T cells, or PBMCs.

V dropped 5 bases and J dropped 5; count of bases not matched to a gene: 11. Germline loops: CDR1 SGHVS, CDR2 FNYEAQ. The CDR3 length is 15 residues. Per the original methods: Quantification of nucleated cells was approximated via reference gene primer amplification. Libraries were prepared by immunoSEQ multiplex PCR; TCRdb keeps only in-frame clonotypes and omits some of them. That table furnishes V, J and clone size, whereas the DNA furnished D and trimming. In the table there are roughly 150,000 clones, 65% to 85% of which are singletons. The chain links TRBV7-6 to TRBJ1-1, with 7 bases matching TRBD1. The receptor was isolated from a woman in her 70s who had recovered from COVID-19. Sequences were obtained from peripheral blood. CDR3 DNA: TGTGCCAGCAGCCCCTCCAGGGGGGCCCGGACTGAAGCTTTCTTT. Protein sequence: CASSPSRGARTEAFF.